A selection of T cell receptor beta chains follows, all from one sample in a study of T cell repertoires in urothelial bladder cancer. Sequencing used immunoSEQ multiplex PCR; TCRdb keeps in-frame clones, though not all of them. Of approximately 11,000 clones listed, 68% are singletons. Input material: tumor-infiltrating cells from bladder cancer. All receptors derive from a human donor with a benign inflammatory bladder lesion. CDR3s include the opening cysteine and the closing phenylalanine or tryptophan. The D gene is left open where the match is weak. A row's size may be missing; if present it is once, few, many or a size class.

J gene | V gene | D gene | clone size | CDR3 protein | CDR3 DNA
TRBJ1-2 | TRBV19 | - | - | CASSMILRSNYGYTF | TGTGCCAGTAGTATGATTCTCAGATCTAACTATGGCTACACCTTC
TRBJ1-4 | TRBV7-2 | - | - | CASSLVGQINEKLFF | TGTGCCAGCAGCTTAGTAGGACAGATTAATGAAAAACTGTTTTTT
TRBJ2-5 | TRBV7-2 | - | - | CASSRDSGVRTQYF | TGTGCCAGCAGCCGGGACTCCGGGGTGAGGACCCAGTACTTC
TRBJ1-2 | TRBV7-2 | - | - | CASSFIGGAPKMYTF | TGTGCCAGCAGCTTCATAGGAGGGGCACCAAAGATGTACACCTTC
TRBJ2-4 | TRBV11-2 | TRBD1 | - | CASSLDRAANIQYF | TGTGCCAGCAGCCTGGACAGGGCGGCAAACATTCAGTACTTC
TRBJ2-1 | TRBV7-3 | - | - | CASSAGRGYEQFF | TGTGCCAGCAGCGCTGGCCGGGGTTATGAGCAGTTCTTC
TRBJ2-2 | TRBV5-1 | - | - | CASSAAVIGNTGELFF | TGCGCCAGCAGCGCCGCTGTGATTGGGAACACCGGGGAGCTGTTTTTT
TRBJ1-5 | TRBV15 | - | - | CATSRDASNQPQHF | TGTGCCACCAGCAGAGACGCGAGCAATCAGCCCCAGCATTTT
TRBJ2-7 | TRBV27 | - | - | CASSLGANRAYEQYF | TGTGCCAGCAGTTTAGGTGCGAACAGGGCCTACGAGCAGTACTTC
TRBJ2-5 | TRBV5-1 | TRBD2 | - | CASSLNGGGGETQYF | TGCGCCAGCAGCTTGAATGGCGGGGGTGGGGAGACCCAGTACTTC
TRBJ2-7 | TRBV7-2 | - | - | CASSLGHLSYEQYF | TGTGCCAGCAGTTTGGGACACCTCTCCTACGAGCAGTACTTC
TRBJ1-2 | TRBV6-1 | - | - | CASGPGGSYGYTF | TGTGCCAGCGGCCCCGGTGGTAGCTATGGCTACACCTTC
TRBJ2-3 | TRBV5-1 | TRBD2 | few | CASSFKDPSASGGTDTQYF | TGCGCCAGCAGCTTCAAAGACCCCTCAGCTAGCGGGGGGACAGATACGCAGTATTTT
TRBJ2-7 | TRBV7-9 | TRBD1 | - | CASSLRGPSFYEQYF | TGTGCCAGCAGCTTAAGGGGGCCTTCCTTCTACGAGCAGTACTTC
TRBJ1-6 | TRBV2 | - | - | CASSRGPVYNSPLHF | TGTGCCAGCAGCAGGGGACCCGTTTATAATTCACCCCTCCACTTT
TRBJ2-3 | TRBV6-4 | TRBD2 | - | CASSRTSGEIGTQYF | TGTGCCAGCAGCCGGACTAGCGGGGAAATAGGCACGCAGTATTTT